This entry features one T cell receptor (beta chain) sequence. This sample stems from a study of blood T cell repertoires in COVID-19. As for the study in general: Sample material is recorded as cDNA or gDNA derived from T cells, B-cell-depleted T cells, or PBMCs.

The CDR3 contains 17 residues. Germline V gene lookup returns CDR1 SGDLS and CDR2 YYNGEE. V was clipped by 0 bases and J by 0 bases; unmatched bases: 6. Original handling: From reference gene primer amplification, estimates of nucleated cell counts were derived. Libraries were prepared by immunoSEQ multiplex PCR; TCRdb keeps only in-frame clonotypes and omits some of them. For V, J and clone size, that table is used; D and trimming come from the DNA. Of around 150,000 clones in the sample, around 74% were seen once. The J gene is TRBJ1-3, the V gene TRBV9, with TRBD1 identical over 7 bases. The source of this sequence is a man in his 70s with acute or convalescent COVID-19. Sequenced: peripheral blood. The CDR3 DNA reads as TGTGCCAGCAGCGTAGGCGGGACAGCCCGCTCTGGAAACACCATATATTTT. This translates into CASSVGGTARSGNTIYF.